This T cell receptor (beta chain) was found in a study of blood T cell repertoires in COVID-19. The wider study: T cells, B-cell-depleted T cells, or PBMCs provided the cDNA or gDNA that served as material.

Profiling relied on immunoSEQ multiplex PCR, and the TCRdb table lists in-frame clones only, not all of them. The sample carries about 60,000 clones, 75% to 85% recorded once. The CDR3 loop spans 14 amino acids. Germline-derived CDR1 and CDR2 are MNHEY and SMNVEV (reference sequence). The V end lost 5 bases, the J end lost 4 bases, and 11 bases lay between the germline ends. The receptor's source is a man between 50 and 59 years old with COVID-19, enrolled during active disease. The rearrangement uses TRBV27 and TRBJ1-4; possible D gene TRBD1, 6 bases. Sequenced material: peripheral blood. CDR3 amino acids: CASSIQGSNEKLFF. The CDR3 DNA is TGTGCCAGCAGTATTCAGGGGAGTAATGAAAAACTGTTTTTT.